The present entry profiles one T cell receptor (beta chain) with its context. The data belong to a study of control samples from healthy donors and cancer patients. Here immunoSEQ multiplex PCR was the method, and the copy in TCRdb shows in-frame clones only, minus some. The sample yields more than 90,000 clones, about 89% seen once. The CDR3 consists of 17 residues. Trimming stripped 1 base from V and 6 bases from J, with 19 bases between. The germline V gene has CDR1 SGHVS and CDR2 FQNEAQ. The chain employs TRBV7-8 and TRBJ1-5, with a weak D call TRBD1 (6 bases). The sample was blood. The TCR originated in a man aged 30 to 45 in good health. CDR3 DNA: TGTGCCAGCAGCTTAGGGGGGGCTGCCCTTGCGTCTCAGCCCCAGCATTTT. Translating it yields CASSLGGAALASQPQHF.